This entry lists 24 T cell receptor beta chains sequenced from one sample in a study of T cell responses to AZD1222 COVID-19 vaccine. Here immunoSEQ multiplex PCR was the method, and the copy in TCRdb shows in-frame clones only, minus some. This table has 90,000 to 100,000 clones, approximately 90% appearing once. The material sequenced was peripheral blood, taken on day 0 of AZD1222 vaccination. These receptors were taken from an adult in good health.

J is TRBJ1-1 and V is TRBV3-1 (or the pseudogene TRBV3-2); D is possibly TRBD1 (6 bases). V was pared by 6 bases and J by 5 bases, with 13 bases between. In germline, CDR1 is LGHDT, CDR2 YNNKEL (reference sequence). The CDR3 length is 13 residues. CDR3 amino acids: CASSQRGATEAFF. The CDR3, as DNA: TGTGCCAGCAGTCAGCGGGGGGCGACTGAAGCTTTCTTT.

This clone came up a few times. The V and J genes are TRBV19 and TRBJ1-2; 8 nucleotides agree with TRBD1. The CDR3 loop spans 14 amino acids. Germline V CDR1 and CDR2: LNHDA, SQIVND (reference sequence). J gave up 5 bases and V 5 bases, and 7 bases lay outside the gene matches. CDR3 in amino acids: CASSPRQGRYGYTF. The CDR3 bases are TGTGCCAGTAGTCCAAGACAGGGGAGGTATGGCTACACCTTC.

The rearrangement uses TRBV12-5 and TRBJ1-2; the D gene is possibly TRBD1 (5 bases). V lost 5 bases and J 8 bases, leaving 18 bases between the germline ends. Germline V gene sequence: CDR1 LGHNT, CDR2 FRNRAP. The CDR3 loop spans 14 amino acids. The chain's CDR3 is CASGQRDGLWGYTF. The CDR3 bases are TGTGCTAGTGGTCAGAGGGACGGTCTCTGGGGCTACACCTTC.

The chain couples TRBV6-2 or TRBV6-3 to TRBJ1-5; D might be TRBD1 (6 bases). CDR3 length equals 15 residues. V lost 2 bases, J lost 2 bases, and 10 bases lay in between. Germline loops: CDR1 MNHEY, CDR2 SVGEGT. The CDR3 sequence is CASSYPGQGNQPQHF. DNA for the CDR3: TGTGCCAGCAGTTACCCGGGACAAGGCAATCAGCCCCAGCATTTT.

This clone was recorded only once. The rearrangement links TRBV7-2 to TRBJ2-5, with D perhaps given as TRBD1 or TRBD2 (5 bases each). V was cut by 2 bases and J by 4 bases, with 17 bases left in between. From germline, CDR1 is SGHTA and CDR2 FQGNSA. This CDR3 has 16 amino acids. The CDR3, as DNA: TGTGCCAGCAGCTTAATCTTGCAGGGACCGGGAGAGACCCAGTACTTC. Its protein product is CASSLILQGPGETQYF.

The chain has TRBV7-2 and TRBJ1-1, with TRBD1 as a possible D gene (5 bases). CDR3 length equals 17 residues. With 5 bases removed from V and 0 bases from J, the gap between germline ends came to 19 bases. CDR1 and CDR2 from the germline V gene are SGHTA and FQGNSA. In DNA form, the CDR3 reads TGTGCCAGCAGCCCAAGCAGGGCCAGGTATGTGAACACTGAAGCTTTCTTT. As protein: CASSPSRARYVNTEAFF.

This clone was picked up a small number of times. The chain recombines TRBV9 with TRBJ2-1, with unresolved D. The CDR3 is 14 amino acids. The germline V gene encodes CDR1 SGDLS and CDR2 YYNGEE. V was trimmed by 2 bases and J by 8 bases, leaving 14 bases between them. The CDR3 sequence is CASSVDDLGDEQFF. The DNA of the CDR3 is TGTGCCAGCAGCGTCGATGACCTGGGCGATGAGCAGTTCTTC. The full variable domain, with the rest looked up from reference TRBV9 and TRBJ2-1, is DSGVTQTPKHLITATGQRVTLRCSPRSGDLSVYWYQQSLDQGLQFLIQYYNGEERAKGNILERFSAQQFPDLHSELNLSSLELGDSALYFCASSVDDLGDEQFFGPGTRLTVL.

The CDR3: CASSLGGQGLNSPLHF. As DNA, the CDR3 is TGTGCCAGCAGCCTCGGCGGACAGGGACTTAATTCACCCCTCCACTTT. This rearrangement joins TRBV3-1 (or the pseudogene TRBV3-2) to TRBJ1-6; TRBD1 agrees at 8 bases. V gave up 4 bases and J gave up 6 bases; unmatched junction bases: 8. Germline V gives CDR1 LGHDT, CDR2 YNNKEL (reference sequence). This CDR3 has 16 residues.

The gene calls are TRBV5-1 and TRBJ1-5; D remains ambiguous. Germline loops: CDR1 SGHRS, CDR2 YFSETQ. Between the trimmed V and J ends, which lost 4 bases and 5 bases, there was a span of 19 bases. The CDR3 loop spans 16 amino acids. CDR3 protein: CASSLGPQDLYQPQHF. The CDR3 DNA follows: TGCGCCAGCAGCCTCGGGCCGCAAGACCTGTATCAGCCCCAGCATTTT.

The chain couples TRBV2 to TRBJ2-5; D unresolved. CDR1 SNHLY and CDR2 FYNNEI come from the germline V gene. The CDR3 length is 14 residues. Trimming pared 6 bases from V and 2 bases from J, leaving 13 bases between. DNA for the CDR3: TGTGCCAGCAGACACGACATGGGGCAAGAGACCCAGTACTTC. Translation gives CASRHDMGQETQYF.

The chain couples TRBV4-1 to TRBJ1-1; D not resolved. The CDR3 has 15 residues. Germline V gene data show CDR1 as MGHRA and CDR2 as YSYEKL. The germline V and J ends were trimmed by 1 base and 1 base, with 10 bases remaining between them. The CDR3 coding sequence is TGCGCCAGCAGCCAAGGAGTGGGAGGGAACACTGAAGCTTTCTTT. It is translated as CASSQGVGGNTEAFF.

This sequence joins TRBV3-1 (or the pseudogene TRBV3-2) and TRBJ1-5; D gene uncertain. Trimming pared 2 bases from V and 0 bases from J, leaving 14 bases between. Germline assignment: CDR1 LGHDT and CDR2 YNNKEL (reference sequence). The CDR3 is 17 amino acids. The CDR3: CASSQSDTAPSNQPQHF. CDR3 nucleotides: TGTGCCAGCAGCCAATCCGATACAGCTCCTAGCAATCAGCCCCAGCATTTT.

The rearrangement joins TRBV7-9 to TRBJ2-5; D remains ambiguous. The CDR3 spans 12 residues. Germline values: CDR1 SEHNR, CDR2 FQNEAQ (reference sequence). Deletions cut 5 bases from V and 2 bases from J, with 6 bases between. The DNA for the CDR3 is TGTGCCAGCAGCCGGATTCAAGAGACCCAGTACTTC. This translates into CASSRIQETQYF. Looking up the rest from reference TRBV7-9 and TRBJ2-5 gives the full variable domain: DTGVSQNPRHKITKRGQNVTFRCDPISEHNRLYWYRQTLGQGPEFLTYFQNEAQLEKSRLLSDRFSAERPKGSFSTLEIQRTEQGDSAMYLCASSRIQETQYFGPGTRLLVL.

A single count supports this clone. This chain joins TRBV3-1 (or the pseudogene TRBV3-2) and TRBJ2-5; 8 bases match TRBD2. V lost 3 bases and J lost 5; bases outside the gene matches: 2. The CDR3 contains 13 residues. Per the germline V gene, CDR1 is LGHDT and CDR2 is YNNKEL (reference sequence). This chain's CDR3 is CASSQTSDETQYF. For the CDR3, the DNA is TGTGCCAGCAGCCAGACTAGCGATGAGACCCAGTACTTC.

The rearrangement uses TRBV6-4 and TRBJ2-2; 7 bases agree with TRBD1. Germline V gene sequence: CDR1 MRHNA, CDR2 SNTAGT. The V segment lost 3 bases and the J segment 6 bases; nucleotides outside the gene matches: 7. The CDR3 loop spans 15 amino acids. DNA for the CDR3: TGTGCCAGCAGTGAACAAGGGGGCGCACCCGGGGAGCTGTTTTTT. This gives the protein CASSEQGGAPGELFF.

CDR3 sequence (DNA): TGTGCCAGCAGCCTAGGGACAGGGAGGGTCACAGATACGCAGTATTTT. It codes for CASSLGTGRVTDTQYF. The chain combines TRBV7-3 with TRBJ2-3; TRBD1 matches at 9 bases. The CDR3 consists of 16 residues. V was pared by 5 bases and J by 2 bases, with 8 bases of the junction left unmatched. Germline values: CDR1 SGHTA, CDR2 FQGTGA. Combining the CDR3 with reference TRBV7-3 and TRBJ2-3 gives the whole variable domain GAGVSQTPSNKVTEKGKYVELRCDPISGHTALYWYRQSLGQGPEFLIYFQGTGAADDSGLPNDRFFAVRPEGSVSTLKIQRTERGDSAVYLCASSLGTGRVTDTQYFGPGTRLTVL.

The chain employs TRBV18 and TRBJ2-1; TRBD2 agrees at 9 bases. The CDR3 spans 17 residues. V shed 6 bases, J shed 3 bases, and the junction held 12 bases outside the gene matches. The germline V gene has CDR1 KGHSH and CDR2 LQKENI. The CDR3 bases are TGTGCCAGCTCCCACCAAAGTGGGACTAGCAGCTACAATGAGCAGTTCTTC. Amino acid sequence: CASSHQSGTSSYNEQFF.

By proportion, this clone is medium-sized (0.01 to 0.1%). This chain joins TRBV11-2 and TRBJ2-7; no firm D call. Germline CDR1 SGHAT, CDR2 FQNNGV. CDR3 length: 13 amino acids. V lost 1 base, J lost 7 bases, and 11 bases lay in between. As DNA, the CDR3 is TGTGCCAGCAGCTTAGGCGGCGATTCTGAGCAGTACGTC. This encodes CASSLGGDSEQYV.

This clone was detected only once. The chain links TRBV10-2 to TRBJ2-1, with D unresolved. The germline V gene encodes CDR1 WSHSY and CDR2 SAAADI. The length of the CDR3 is 17 residues. Trimming removed 2 bases at V and 0 bases at J, with 14 bases between. The CDR3 reads CASSEEGPRSSYNEQFF. Written as DNA, the CDR3 is TGCGCCAGCAGTGAGGAAGGGCCCCGTAGCTCCTACAATGAGCAGTTCTTC.

The chain recombines TRBV27 with TRBJ2-3; D is perhaps TRBD1 (6 bases). Trimming shortened V by 6 bases and J by 2 bases, and 15 bases separated the two germline ends. CDR3 length: 15 residues. CDR1 and CDR2 (germline): MNHEY, SMNVEV (reference sequence). CDR3 DNA: TGTGCCAGCAGCACCAGGGGTAGTCTCACAGATACGCAGTATTTT. It yields the protein CASSTRGSLTDTQYF.

The chain carries TRBV13 and TRBJ2-6; possibly TRBD1 for D (6 bases). Trimming stripped 1 base from V and 2 bases from J, with 18 bases between. Germline CDR1 reads PRHDT; CDR2 reads FYEKMQ (reference sequence). This CDR3 has 19 amino acids. The CDR3 sequence is CASSLVEGTPRPGANVLTF. The CDR3 bases are TGTGCCAGCAGCTTAGTTGAGGGGACACCGAGACCTGGGGCCAACGTCCTGACTTTC. The full variable domain, with the rest looked up from reference TRBV13 and TRBJ2-6, is AAGVIQSPRHLIKEKRETATLKCYPIPRHDTVYWYQQGPGQDPQFLISFYEKMQSDKGSIPDRFSAQQFSDYHSELNMSSLELGDSALYFCASSLVEGTPRPGANVLTFGAGSRLTVL.

The chain joins TRBV7-2 to TRBJ1-1; the D gene is possibly TRBD1 (5 bases). CDR3 size: 13 residues. V shed 5 bases and J shed 3 bases, with 10 bases lying between them. CDR1 is SGHTA, CDR2 FQGNSA, per germline. This CDR3 reads CASSVGTDTEAFF. DNA for the CDR3: TGTGCCAGCAGCGTCGGGACCGACACTGAAGCTTTCTTT.

The chain recombines TRBV10-3 with TRBJ1-3; D is perhaps TRBD1 (6 bases). The length of the CDR3 is 18 residues. The germline V and J ends were trimmed by 10 bases and 4 bases, with 29 bases remaining between them. Germline assignment: CDR1 ENHRY and CDR2 SYGVKD. This CDR3 is CATKTGGGPSPPGNTIYF. The DNA of the CDR3 is TGTGCCACCAAGACAGGCGGAGGTCCAAGCCCCCCCGGAAACACCATATATTTT.

This clone was picked up a small number of times. The rearrangement uses TRBV12-5 and TRBJ1-1, with D unclear. CDR1 is LGHNT, CDR2 FRNRAP, per germline. CDR3 length equals 16 residues. V gave up 1 base and J gave up 4 bases, with 16 bases separating them. The CDR3 region is CASGLDPRASVTEAFF. The CDR3, as DNA: TGTGCTAGTGGTTTGGACCCCCGGGCAAGCGTCACTGAAGCTTTCTTT.